The next 22 T cell receptor beta chains were all read from a single sample in a study of T cell responses to AZD1222 COVID-19 vaccine. The table came from immunoSEQ multiplex PCR; TCRdb's copy has only in-frame clones and leaves some out. The data hold some 130,000 clones, with roughly 84% observed a single time. Source: peripheral blood, taken on day 0 of AZD1222 vaccination. The receptors stem from an adult in good health.

The chain is built from TRBV28 and TRBJ1-1; D is uncertain. CDR1 MDHEN and CDR2 SYDVKM come from the germline V gene. This CDR3 is 11 amino acids long. Between the trimmed V and J ends, which lost 6 bases and 3 bases, there was a span of 5 bases. In nucleotides, the CDR3 is TGTGCCAGCAGCCTACACACTGAAGCTTTCTTT. As protein: CASSLHTEAFF.

This sequence joins TRBV15 and TRBJ2-7; 7 bases fit TRBD1. Germline-derived CDR1 and CDR2 are LNHNV and YYDKDF (reference sequence). The CDR3 contains 14 residues. Trimming cost V 1 base and J 6 bases; bases outside gene matches: 6. The CDR3 is CATSRGQGSFEQYF. The DNA for the CDR3 is TGTGCCACCAGCAGAGGACAGGGATCTTTCGAGCAGTACTTC.

This clone was seen once. The V and J genes are TRBV6-5 and TRBJ2-7, with no clear D. Trimming stripped 5 bases from V and 3 bases from J, with 11 bases between. CDR3 length: 13 residues. Germline V gives CDR1 MNHEY, CDR2 SVGAGI. The CDR3 loop is CASSLRDNYEQYF. The CDR3 DNA sequence: TGTGCCAGCAGTCTCAGAGATAACTACGAGCAGTACTTC.

The V and J genes are TRBV5-1 and TRBJ2-2; D not certain. The CDR3 runs to 14 residues. The germline V gene encodes CDR1 SGHRS and CDR2 YFSETQ. V gave up 0 bases and J gave up 5 bases, with 8 bases separating them. CDR3 coding DNA: TGCGCCAGCAGCTTGGAGGATCGTACCGGGGAGCTGTTTTTT. Translating gives CASSLEDRTGELFF.

This clone occurred a few times. This chain joins TRBV9 and TRBJ1-2; D is unclear. This CDR3 contains 13 residues. V was cut by 3 bases and J by 0 bases, with 6 bases left in between. From germline, CDR1 is SGDLS and CDR2 YYNGEE. The CDR3 is CASSAGANYGYTF. In nucleotides, the CDR3 is TGTGCCAGCAGCGCTGGCGCTAACTATGGCTACACCTTC.

This rearrangement joins TRBV10-3 to TRBJ2-7; TRBD1 matches at 10 bases. The V and J ends lost 3 bases and 1 base, in that order; junction bases with no gene match: 9. CDR3 length equals 17 residues. Germline CDR1 ENHRY, CDR2 SYGVKD. In DNA, the CDR3 is TGTGCCATCAGTGAAGCGACAGGGGGCAGAGGATCCTACGAGCAGTACTTC. This sequence encodes CAISEATGGRGSYEQYF.

This sequence joins TRBV11-2 and TRBJ1-1; TRBD1 agrees at 7 bases. Trimming at V came to 7 bases and at J to 1 base, leaving 6 bases not matched to a gene. The CDR3 spans 14 residues. Per the germline V gene, CDR1 is SGHAT and CDR2 is FQNNGV. CDR3 sequence (DNA): TGTGCCAGCAAAAACGACAGGGCGAACACTGAAGCTTTCTTT. It translates to CASKNDRANTEAFF. The variable domain in full, completed from reference TRBV11-2 and TRBJ1-1, reads EAGVAQSPRYKIIEKRQSVAFWCNPISGHATLYWYQQILGQGPKLLIQFQNNGVVDDSQLPKDRFSAERLKGVDSTLKIQPAKLEDSAVYLCASKNDRANTEAFFGQGTRLTVV.

The chain is built from TRBV5-1 and TRBJ1-4; 10 bases agree with TRBD1. Germline values: CDR1 SGHRS, CDR2 YFSETQ. The CDR3 length is 13 residues. The ends lost 1 base at V and 16 bases at J; junction bases unmatched: 7. The CDR3 DNA reads as TGCGCCAGCAGCTTGAATCCCGGGACAGGGGAGTTTTTT. Its protein is CASSLNPGTGEFF.

The rearrangement uses TRBV30 and TRBJ2-7, with D maybe TRBD1 (6 bases). The germline V gene has CDR1 GTSNPN and CDR2 SVGIG (reference sequence). The V end lost 7 bases, the J end lost 3 bases, and 10 bases lay between the germline ends. The CDR3 has 11 amino acids. The CDR3 bases are TGTGCCTACCGGGACATCTACGAGCAGTACTTC. This translates into CAYRDIYEQYF.

CDR3 residues: CASSHAHGPEQFF. The CDR3 nucleotides read TGTGCCAGCAGCCACGCCCACGGTCCTGAGCAGTTCTTC. The chain employs TRBV3-1 (or the pseudogene TRBV3-2) and TRBJ2-1, with no clear D. This CDR3 has 13 amino acids. The V gene's germline CDR1 is LGHDT and CDR2 YNNKEL (reference sequence). Trimming left V 3 bases short and J 9 bases short, with 12 bases between.

The chain employs TRBV29-1 and TRBJ2-5, with D possibly matching TRBD2 (5 bases). The CDR3 loop spans 13 amino acids. CDR1 SQVTM and CDR2 ANQGSEA come from the germline V gene. V was shortened by 3 bases and J by 2 bases, with 10 bases between the two germline ends. The CDR3 DNA follows: TGCAGCGTTGAGCGACGGACTCAAGAGACCCAGTACTTC. This translates into CSVERRTQETQYF.

The gene calls are TRBV2 and TRBJ1-5, with 7 bases lining up with TRBD1. CDR3 length: 15 residues. The trim removed 7 bases at V and 0 bases at J, leaving 6 bases unmatched. CDR1 is SNHLY, CDR2 FYNNEI, per germline. In DNA, the CDR3 is TGTGCCAGCATCCAGGGGGACAATAGCAATCAGCCCCAGCATTTT. This encodes CASIQGDNSNQPQHF.

The chain couples TRBV4-1 to TRBJ2-7; D could derive from TRBD1 or TRBD2 (5 bases each). From germline, CDR1 is MGHRA and CDR2 YSYEKL. The CDR3 loop spans 14 amino acids. V was clipped by 4 bases and J by 2 bases, with 12 bases between them. CDR3 nucleotides: TGCGCCAGCAGCCTCCCAGGGAGAACCTACGAGCAGTACTTC. Its protein is CASSLPGRTYEQYF.

This chain joins TRBV27 and TRBJ1-1, with 8 bases that match TRBD1. Per the germline V gene, CDR1 is MNHEY and CDR2 is SMNVEV (reference sequence). The J segment lost 5 bases and the V segment lost 5 bases, leaving 7 bases of the junction unmatched. The CDR3 covers 14 residues. The CDR3 DNA is TGTGCCAGCAGTACCACAGGGGGGGGGACTGAAGCTTTCTTT. Its translation: CASSTTGGGTEAFF.

This clone was recorded only once. V and J are TRBV6-5 and TRBJ1-1; the D gene is possibly TRBD1 (6 bases). The CDR3 is 16 residues long. CDR1 MNHEY and CDR2 SVGAGI come from the germline V gene. Between the trimmed V and J ends, which lost 0 bases and 4 bases, there was a span of 15 bases. CDR3 DNA: TGTGCCAGCAGTTACTCAACAGGGTATCATGGCACTGAAGCTTTCTTT. Its protein product is CASSYSTGYHGTEAFF.

This sequence joins TRBV29-1 and TRBJ2-7; 10 bases are a match to TRBD1. The CDR3 totals 13 residues. The V and J ends lost 5 bases and 4 bases, in that order; junction bases with no gene match: 5. Germline V gene lookup returns CDR1 SQVTM and CDR2 ANQGSEA. CDR3 in DNA: TGCAGCGTTAAGACAGGGGGCGGGTACGAGCAGTACTTC. It codes for CSVKTGGGYEQYF.

V is TRBV28 and J is TRBJ2-7, with D hard to call. The germline gives CDR1 MDHEN, CDR2 SYDVKM. Trimming cost V 7 bases and J 2 bases, with 12 bases left between them. The length of the CDR3 is 13 residues. In nucleotides, the CDR3 is TGTGCCAGCAATACGGACCCGGCCTACGAGCAGTACTTC. This gives the protein CASNTDPAYEQYF.

In DNA, the CDR3 is TGTGCCAGCAGCTTAGGACTGGGACAGTACTATGGCTACACCTTC. Its translation: CASSLGLGQYYGYTF. The chain recombines TRBV7-9 with TRBJ1-2; 7 bases map to TRBD1. Germline trimming cut 1 base from V and 3 bases from J; bases unmatched to any gene: 5. In germline, CDR1 is SEHNR, CDR2 FQNEAQ (reference sequence). The CDR3 is 15 residues long.

The chain joins TRBV28 to TRBJ1-5; no firm D call. The germline V gene encodes CDR1 MDHEN and CDR2 SYDVKM. The CDR3 consists of 13 residues. V was trimmed by 2 bases and J by 2 bases, leaving 4 bases between them. CDR3 region: CASSLVGNQPQHF. In DNA form, the CDR3 reads TGTGCCAGCAGTTTAGTGGGCAATCAGCCCCAGCATTTT.

The chain combines TRBV6-6 with TRBJ1-6, with no clear D. V gave up 9 bases and J gave up 7 bases, with 13 bases separating them. The CDR3 covers 13 residues. Germline lookup yields CDR1 MNHNY and CDR2 SVGAGI (reference sequence). Here the CDR3 reads CASGIGPNSPLHF. The CDR3 region has the DNA TGTGCCAGTGGGATTGGACCCAATTCACCCCTCCACTTT.

A single count supports this clone. The rearrangement links TRBV2 to TRBJ1-1; tentative D call: TRBD1 (6 bases). This CDR3 comprises 13 residues. V lost 2 bases and J lost 3, with 7 bases in between. Germline CDR1 and CDR2: SNHLY and FYNNEI. DNA of the CDR3: TGTGCCAGCAGTGAATACAGGGACACTGAAGCTTTCTTT. The encoded protein is CASSEYRDTEAFF.

The chain recombines TRBV19 with TRBJ1-1; D gene unclear. The V gene lost 6 bases and the J gene lost 2 bases, with 13 bases spanning the gap. The CDR3 has 14 amino acids. Per germline, CDR1 LNHDA and CDR2 SQIVND (reference sequence). CDR3 residues: CASSRTTYNTEAFF. The CDR3 region has the DNA TGTGCCAGTAGCCGGACGACGTATAACACTGAAGCTTTCTTT.